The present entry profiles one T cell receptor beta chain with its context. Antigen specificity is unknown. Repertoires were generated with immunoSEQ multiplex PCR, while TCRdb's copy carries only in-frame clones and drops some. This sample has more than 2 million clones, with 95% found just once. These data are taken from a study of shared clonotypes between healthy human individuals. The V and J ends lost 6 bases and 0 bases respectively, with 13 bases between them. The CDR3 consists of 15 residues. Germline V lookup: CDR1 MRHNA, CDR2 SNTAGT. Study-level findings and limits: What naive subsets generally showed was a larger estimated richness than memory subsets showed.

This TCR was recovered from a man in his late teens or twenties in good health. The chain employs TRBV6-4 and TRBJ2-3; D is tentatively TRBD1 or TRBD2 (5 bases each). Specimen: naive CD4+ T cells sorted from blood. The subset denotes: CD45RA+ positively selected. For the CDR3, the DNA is TGTGCCAGCAGACCTCAGGGCGGGAGCACAGATACGCAGTATTTT. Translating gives CASRPQGGSTDTQYF.